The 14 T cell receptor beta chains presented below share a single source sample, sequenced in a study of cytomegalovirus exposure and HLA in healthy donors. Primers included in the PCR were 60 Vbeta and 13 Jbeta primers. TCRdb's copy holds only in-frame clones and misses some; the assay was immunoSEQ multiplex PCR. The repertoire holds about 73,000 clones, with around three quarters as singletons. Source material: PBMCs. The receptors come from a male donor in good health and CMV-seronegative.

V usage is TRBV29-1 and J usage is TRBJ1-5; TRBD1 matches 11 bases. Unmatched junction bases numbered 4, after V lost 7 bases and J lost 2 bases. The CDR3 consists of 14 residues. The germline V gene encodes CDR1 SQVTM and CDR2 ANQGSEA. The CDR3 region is CSARTGGGNQPQHF. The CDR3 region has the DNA TGCAGCGCAAGGACAGGGGGCGGCAATCAGCCCCAGCATTTT.

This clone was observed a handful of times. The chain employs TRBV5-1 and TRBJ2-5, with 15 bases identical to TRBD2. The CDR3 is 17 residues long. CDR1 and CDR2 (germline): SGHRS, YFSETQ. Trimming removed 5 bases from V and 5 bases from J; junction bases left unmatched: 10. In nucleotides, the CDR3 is TGCGCCAGCAGTTATAGGACTAGCGGGAGGGCCATGGAGACCCAGTACTTC. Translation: CASSYRTSGRAMETQYF.

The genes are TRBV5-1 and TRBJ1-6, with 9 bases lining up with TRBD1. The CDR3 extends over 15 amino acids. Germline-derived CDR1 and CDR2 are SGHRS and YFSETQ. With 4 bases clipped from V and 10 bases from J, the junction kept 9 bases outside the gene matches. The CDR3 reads CASSLAGQGRSPLHF. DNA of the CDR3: TGCGCCAGCAGCCTGGCGGGACAGGGTCGGTCACCCCTCCACTTT. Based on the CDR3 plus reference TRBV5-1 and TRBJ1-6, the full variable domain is KAGVTQTPRYLIKTRGQQVTLSCSPISGHRSVSWYQQTPGQGLQFLFEYFSETQRNKGNFPGRFSGRQFSNSRSEMNVSTLELGDSALYLCASSLAGQGRSPLHFGNGTRLTVT.

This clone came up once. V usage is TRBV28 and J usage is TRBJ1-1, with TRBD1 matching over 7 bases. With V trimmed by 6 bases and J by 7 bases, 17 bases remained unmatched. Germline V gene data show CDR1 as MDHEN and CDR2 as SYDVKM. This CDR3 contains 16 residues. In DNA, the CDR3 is TGTGCCAGCAGATTCCTTGGGACAGCCACCAACCGTGAAGCTTTCTTT. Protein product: CASRFLGTATNREAFF.

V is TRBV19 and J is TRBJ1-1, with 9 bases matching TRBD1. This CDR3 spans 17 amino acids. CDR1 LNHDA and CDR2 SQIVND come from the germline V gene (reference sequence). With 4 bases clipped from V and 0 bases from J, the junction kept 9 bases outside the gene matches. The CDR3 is CASSKLRGQGVNTEAFF. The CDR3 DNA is TGTGCCAGTAGTAAGCTGCGGGGACAGGGTGTGAACACTGAAGCTTTCTTT.

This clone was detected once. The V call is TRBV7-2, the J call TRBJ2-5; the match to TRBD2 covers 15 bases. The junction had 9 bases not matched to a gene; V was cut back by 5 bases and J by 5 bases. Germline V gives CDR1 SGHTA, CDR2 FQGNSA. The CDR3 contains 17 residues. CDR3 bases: TGTGCCAGCAGCCCAGGACTAGCGGGGGGGATCCGTGAGACCCAGTACTTC. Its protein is CASSPGLAGGIRETQYF.

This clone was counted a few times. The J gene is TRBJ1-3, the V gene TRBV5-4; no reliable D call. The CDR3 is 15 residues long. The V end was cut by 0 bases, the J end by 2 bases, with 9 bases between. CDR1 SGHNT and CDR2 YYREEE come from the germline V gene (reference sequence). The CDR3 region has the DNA TGTGCCAGCAGCTTGGCCGGAGGGACTGGAAACACCATATATTTT. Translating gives CASSLAGGTGNTIYF.

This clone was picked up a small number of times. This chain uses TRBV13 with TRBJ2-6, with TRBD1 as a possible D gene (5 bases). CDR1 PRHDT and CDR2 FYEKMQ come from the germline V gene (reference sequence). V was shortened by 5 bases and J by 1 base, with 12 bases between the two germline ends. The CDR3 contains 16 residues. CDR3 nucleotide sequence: TGTGCCAGCAGCCCAACCCCAGGGTCTGGGGCCAACGTCCTGACTTTC. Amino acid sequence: CASSPTPGSGANVLTF.

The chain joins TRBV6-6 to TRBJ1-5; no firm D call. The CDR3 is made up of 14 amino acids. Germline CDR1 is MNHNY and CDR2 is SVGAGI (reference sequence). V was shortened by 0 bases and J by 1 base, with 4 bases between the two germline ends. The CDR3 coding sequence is TGTGCCAGCAGTTACTCAGCCAGCAATCAGCCCCAGCATTTT. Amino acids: CASSYSASNQPQHF.

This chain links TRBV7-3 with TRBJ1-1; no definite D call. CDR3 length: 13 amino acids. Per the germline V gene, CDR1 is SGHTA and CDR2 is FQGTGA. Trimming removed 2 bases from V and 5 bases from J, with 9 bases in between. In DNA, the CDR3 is TGTGCCAGCAGCTTATATTCAGAAACTGAAGCTTTCTTT. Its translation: CASSLYSETEAFF. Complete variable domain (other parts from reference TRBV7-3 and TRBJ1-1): GAGVSQTPSNKVTEKGKYVELRCDPISGHTALYWYRQSLGQGPEFLIYFQGTGAADDSGLPNDRFFAVRPEGSVSTLKIQRTERGDSAVYLCASSLYSETEAFFGQGTRLTVV.

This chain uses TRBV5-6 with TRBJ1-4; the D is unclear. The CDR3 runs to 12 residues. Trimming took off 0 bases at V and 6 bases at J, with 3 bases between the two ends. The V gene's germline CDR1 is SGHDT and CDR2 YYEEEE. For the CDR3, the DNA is TGTGCCAGCAGCTTGGCGGATGAAAAACTGTTTTTT. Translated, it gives CASSLADEKLFF. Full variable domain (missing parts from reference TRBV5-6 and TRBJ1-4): DAGVTQSPTHLIKTRGQQVTLRCSPKSGHDTVSWYQQALGQGPQFIFQYYEEEERQRGNFPDRFSGHQFPNYSSELNVNALLLGDSALYLCASSLADEKLFFGSGTQLSVL.

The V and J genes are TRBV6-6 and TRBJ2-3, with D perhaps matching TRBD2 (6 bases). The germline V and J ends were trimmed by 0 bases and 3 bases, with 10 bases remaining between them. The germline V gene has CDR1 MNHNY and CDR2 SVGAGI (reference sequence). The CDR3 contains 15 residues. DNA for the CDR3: TGTGCCAGCAGTTACTCGTTCGGGGGAACAGATACGCAGTATTTT. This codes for CASSYSFGGTDTQYF.

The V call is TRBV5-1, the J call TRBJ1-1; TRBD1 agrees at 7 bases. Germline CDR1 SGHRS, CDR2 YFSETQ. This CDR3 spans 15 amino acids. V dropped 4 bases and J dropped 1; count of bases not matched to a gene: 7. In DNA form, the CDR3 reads TGCGCCAGCAGCGCCCAACAGGGGTCGAACACTGAAGCTTTCTTT. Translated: CASSAQQGSNTEAFF.

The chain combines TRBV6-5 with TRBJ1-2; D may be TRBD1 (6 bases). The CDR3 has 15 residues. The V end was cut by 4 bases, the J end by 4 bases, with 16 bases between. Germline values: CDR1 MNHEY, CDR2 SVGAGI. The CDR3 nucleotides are TGTGCCAGCAGTTTAGAGACAGGTGGATTCTATGGCTACACCTTC. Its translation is CASSLETGGFYGYTF.